These 28 T cell receptor beta chains were sequenced from one sample in a study of blood T cell repertoires in COVID-19. The assay was immunoSEQ multiplex PCR, and TCRdb's table has in-frame clones only and misses some. The profile covers about 130,000 clones, with roughly 71% appearing a single time and over 15% taken by the ten largest. The sequencing input was peripheral blood. All receptors come from a man at least 80 years old with acute or convalescent COVID-19.

The chain uses TRBV3-1 (or the pseudogene TRBV3-2) and TRBJ2-5; 7 nucleotides agree with TRBD1. With V trimmed by 4 bases and J by 3 bases, 11 bases remained unmatched. Per germline, CDR1 LGHDT and CDR2 YNNKEL (reference sequence). The CDR3 runs 16 residues. The CDR3 sequence: CASSPHPSTGKETQYF. Written as DNA, the CDR3 is TGTGCCAGCAGCCCCCACCCCTCGACAGGGAAAGAGACCCAGTACTTC.

The chain carries TRBV3-1 (or the pseudogene TRBV3-2) and TRBJ1-1; weak D call: TRBD1 (5 bases). The CDR3 has 14 amino acids. V was clipped by 4 bases and J by 5 bases, with 14 bases between them. Germline CDR1 and CDR2: LGHDT and YNNKEL (reference sequence). The CDR3 bases are TGTGCCAGCAGCCTCGGGACGGGGGGGACTGAAGCTTTCTTT. This gives the protein CASSLGTGGTEAFF.

J is TRBJ2-7 and V is TRBV6-6; 8 nucleotides align to TRBD1. Germline values: CDR1 MNHNY, CDR2 SVGAGI (reference sequence). This CDR3 has 11 residues. V dropped 8 bases and J dropped 5; count of bases not matched to a gene: 2. As DNA, the CDR3 is TGTGCCAGCGGACAGGGTCACGAGCAGTACTTC. It specifies CASGQGHEQYF.

This chain joins TRBV5-1 and TRBJ1-5, with 11 bases lining up with TRBD1. The germline V gene has CDR1 SGHRS and CDR2 YFSETQ. Unmatched junction bases numbered 4, after V lost 4 bases and J lost 7 bases. The CDR3 totals 14 residues. The CDR3 protein is CASSPGQGAQPQHF. CDR3 bases: TGCGCCAGCAGCCCTGGACAGGGGGCCCAGCCCCAGCATTTT. The full variable domain, with the rest looked up from reference TRBV5-1 and TRBJ1-5, is KAGVTQTPRYLIKTRGQQVTLSCSPISGHRSVSWYQQTPGQGLQFLFEYFSETQRNKGNFPGRFSGRQFSNSRSEMNVSTLELGDSALYLCASSPGQGAQPQHFGDGTRLSIL.

The chain is built from TRBV6-4 and TRBJ2-1; D is unclear. This CDR3 has 14 amino acids. With 4 bases removed from V and 3 bases from J, the gap between germline ends came to 10 bases. CDR1 is MRHNA and CDR2 is SNTAGT in the germline V gene. CDR3 sequence reads: CASSVALGYNEQFF. The CDR3 DNA follows: TGTGCCAGCAGTGTAGCTCTTGGCTACAATGAGCAGTTCTTC.

The chain links TRBV7-9 to TRBJ2-5; 8 bases agree with TRBD1. Germline V gene data show CDR1 as SEHNR and CDR2 as FQNEAQ (reference sequence). With 5 bases clipped from V and 4 bases from J, the junction kept 3 bases outside the gene matches. This CDR3 has 13 amino acids. This CDR3 is CASSAGTGETQYF. The CDR3 DNA is TGTGCCAGCAGCGCTGGGACAGGAGAGACCCAGTACTTC.

J is TRBJ1-2 and V is TRBV6-6; 7 positions agree with TRBD1. The V gene's germline CDR1 is MNHNY and CDR2 SVGAGI (reference sequence). The V and J ends lost 2 bases and 1 base, in that order; junction bases with no gene match: 7. This CDR3 has 16 amino acids. CDR3 bases: TGTGCCAGCAGTTACGGGGGGACAGAGATTAACTATGGCTACACCTTC. It translates to CASSYGGTEINYGYTF.

DNA of the CDR3: TGTGCCAGCAGCTTAGAGGGGACAGGGGGCTACGAGCAGTACTTC. This sequence encodes CASSLEGTGGYEQYF. The chain carries TRBV7-8 and TRBJ2-7; 11 nucleotides line up with TRBD1. Germline V gene data show CDR1 as SGHVS and CDR2 as FQNEAQ. The CDR3 covers 15 residues. Trimming at V came to 1 base and at J to 3 bases, leaving 2 bases not matched to a gene.

The chain employs TRBV5-1 and TRBJ2-7, with a weak D call TRBD1 (7 bases). This CDR3 spans 15 amino acids. The ends were cut back, 1 base at V and 6 bases at J, with 17 bases in the middle. From germline, CDR1 is SGHRS and CDR2 YFSETQ. The CDR3 sequence: CASSLRGTVQIEQYF. The CDR3 nucleotides are TGCGCCAGCAGCTTGCGCGGGACAGTGCAGATCGAGCAGTACTTC.

This rearrangement joins TRBV7-2 to TRBJ1-2; D remains ambiguous. CDR3 length: 14 amino acids. The ends were cut back, 4 bases at V and 0 bases at J, with 9 bases in the middle. Germline V gene sequence: CDR1 SGHTA, CDR2 FQGNSA. This chain's CDR3 is CASSWEGSNYGYTF. Here the CDR3 DNA reads TGTGCCAGCAGCTGGGAGGGCTCTAACTATGGCTACACCTTC.

J is TRBJ1-6 and V is TRBV6-5, with D tentatively TRBD1 (6 bases). This CDR3 comprises 15 residues. Germline-derived CDR1 and CDR2 are MNHEY and SVGAGI. Deletions cut 6 bases from V and 5 bases from J, with 14 bases between. The CDR3 nucleotides are TGTGCCAGCAGGCTACCGGGACACAATAATTCACCCCTCCACTTT. Translation: CASRLPGHNNSPLHF.

This clone has only a few counts. The J gene is TRBJ2-3, the V gene TRBV5-1; weak D call: TRBD2 (5 bases). The length of the CDR3 is 14 residues. From germline, CDR1 is SGHRS and CDR2 YFSETQ. V was cut by 0 bases and J by 6 bases, with 11 bases left in between. Here the CDR3 DNA reads TGCGCCAGCAGCTTGGGTCTAGCATCGGATACGCAGTATTTT. Translated, it gives CASSLGLASDTQYF. The full variable domain, rest sourced from reference TRBV5-1 and TRBJ2-3, is KAGVTQTPRYLIKTRGQQVTLSCSPISGHRSVSWYQQTPGQGLQFLFEYFSETQRNKGNFPGRFSGRQFSNSRSEMNVSTLELGDSALYLCASSLGLASDTQYFGPGTRLTVL.

The chain uses TRBV7-2 and TRBJ2-5; 10 bases agree with TRBD2. Germline lookup yields CDR1 SGHTA and CDR2 FQGNSA. V trimming: 3 bases; J trimming: 4 bases; junction bases outside the gene matches: 8. The CDR3 has 16 amino acids. CDR3: CASSFARASGRETQYF. In DNA form, the CDR3 reads TGTGCCAGCAGCTTTGCCAGGGCTAGCGGGAGAGAGACCCAGTACTTC.

Comment on this clone: A read error may account for a junction end that differs from germline. The V call is TRBV6-6, the J call TRBJ2-7; 12 positions agree with TRBD1. This CDR3 is 14 amino acids long. Germline loops: CDR1 MNHNY, CDR2 SVGAGI (reference sequence). The CDR3 DNA reads as TGTGCCAGCAGTTACCGGGACAGGGGGCCGACCCCCAACTTC. Translation: CASSYRDRGPTPNF.

This clone was seen more than once but under ten times. This chain links TRBV7-2 with TRBJ2-7, with a tentative D call TRBD2 (5 bases). This CDR3 comprises 14 residues. V lost 8 bases and J 1 base, leaving 15 bases between the germline ends. Germline CDR1 is SGHTA and CDR2 is FQGNSA. DNA of the CDR3: TGTGCCAGCGCGAGGGCGGCAGCATCCTACGAGCAGTACTTC. Translating it yields CASARAAASYEQYF.

The rearrangement joins TRBV5-1 to TRBJ2-1; the D is unclear. Germline-derived CDR1 and CDR2 are SGHRS and YFSETQ. The CDR3 spans 14 residues. The ends were cut back, 0 bases at V and 9 bases at J, with 13 bases in the middle. The CDR3 nucleotides read TGCGCCAGCAGCTTGGCGGGTCCAACCGGTGAGCAGTTCTTC. This gives the protein CASSLAGPTGEQFF.

V usage is TRBV7-2 and J usage is TRBJ1-6, with TRBD1 identical over 11 bases. The CDR3 totals 16 residues. Germline CDR1 and CDR2: SGHTA and FQGNSA. V shed 5 bases, J shed 13 bases, and the junction held 13 bases outside the gene matches. CDR3 sequence: CASSTGDRDRGVPLHF. CDR3 DNA: TGTGCCAGCAGCACAGGGGACCGGGACAGGGGGGTCCCCCTCCACTTT.

The chain links TRBV14 to TRBJ1-6; 8 bases agree with TRBD1. V shed 4 bases, J shed 1 base, and the junction held 3 bases outside the gene matches. Germline CDR1 and CDR2: SGHDN and FVKESK. This CDR3 is 16 amino acids long. The CDR3 sequence is CASSLDRASYNSPLHF. CDR3 nucleotide sequence: TGTGCCAGCAGCCTGGACAGGGCTTCCTATAATTCACCCCTCCACTTT.

The rearrangement joins TRBV3-1 (or the pseudogene TRBV3-2) to TRBJ2-1; 14 bases are shared with TRBD2. The CDR3 loop spans 14 amino acids. The J segment lost 11 bases and the V segment lost 3 bases, leaving 3 bases of the junction unmatched. The germline gives CDR1 LGHDT, CDR2 YNNKEL (reference sequence). The CDR3 is CASSQGLAGVKQFF. Here the CDR3 DNA reads TGTGCCAGCAGCCAGGGACTAGCGGGGGTTAAGCAGTTCTTC.

The chain has TRBV27 and TRBJ2-3; TRBD2 matches at 7 bases. The CDR3 extends over 17 amino acids. CDR1 is MNHEY and CDR2 is SMNVEV in the germline V gene (reference sequence). V was clipped by 7 bases and J by 1 base; unmatched bases: 14. CDR3 residues: CASKSKGWGGRTDTQYF. In DNA form, the CDR3 reads TGTGCCAGCAAATCGAAAGGTTGGGGGGGACGCACAGATACGCAGTATTTT.

The chain employs TRBV7-2 and TRBJ2-5; D may be TRBD2 (5 bases). Deletions cut 5 bases from V and 7 bases from J, with 17 bases between. The germline gives CDR1 SGHTA, CDR2 FQGNSA. This CDR3 comprises 14 residues. The CDR3 loop reads CASSPPGSRGTQYF. DNA of the CDR3: TGTGCCAGCAGCCCACCGGGGTCAAGAGGGACCCAGTACTTC.

CDR3 protein: CASSKGVSGGGETQYF. CDR3 nucleotide sequence: TGTGCCAGCAGCAAAGGGGTTAGCGGGGGAGGAGAGACCCAGTACTTC. V and J are TRBV5-4 and TRBJ2-5, with 9 bases fitting TRBD2. The V segment lost 4 bases and the J segment 4 bases; nucleotides outside the gene matches: 11. The CDR3 is made up of 16 amino acids. Germline V gene data show CDR1 as SGHNT and CDR2 as YYREEE (reference sequence).

The chain employs TRBV6-5 and TRBJ1-1; D may be TRBD1 (6 bases). The germline V and J ends were trimmed by 2 bases and 4 bases, with 11 bases remaining between them. The CDR3 covers 14 residues. Looked up from germline, CDR1 is MNHEY and CDR2 is SVGAGI. This CDR3 is CASSYGGAGTEAFF. Here the CDR3 DNA reads TGTGCCAGCAGTTACGGGGGCGCAGGCACTGAAGCTTTCTTT.

The CDR3 DNA reads as TGTGCCAGCAGTGAAGTCCCGGTCTCACCCCTCCACTTT. Amino acids: CASSEVPVSPLHF. The gene calls are TRBV2 and TRBJ1-6, with unresolved D. Between the trimmed V and J ends, which lost 1 base and 10 bases, there was a span of 8 bases. This CDR3 spans 13 amino acids. CDR1 and CDR2 from the germline V gene are SNHLY and FYNNEI.

The rearrangement links TRBV7-9 to TRBJ2-2; the D is unclear. Per the germline V gene, CDR1 is SEHNR and CDR2 is FQNEAQ (reference sequence). With 8 bases removed from V and 1 base from J, the gap between germline ends came to 11 bases. The CDR3 length is 14 residues. The CDR3 loop reads CASQSFVNTGELFF. The CDR3 DNA reads TGTGCCAGCCAGTCCTTCGTGAACACCGGGGAGCTGTTTTTT.

The genes are TRBV2 and TRBJ2-7; 12 bases map to TRBD2. CDR3 length: 17 amino acids. CDR1 and CDR2 (germline): SNHLY, FYNNEI. Trimming cost V 4 bases and J 3 bases; bases outside gene matches: 10. The CDR3 DNA is TGTGCCAGCAGTGGACGACTAGCGGGGGCCTACATCTACGAGCAGTACTTC. Protein: CASSGRLAGAYIYEQYF.

CDR3 amino acids: CASSVVSGGQETQYF. CDR3 bases: TGTGCCAGCAGCGTAGTAAGCGGGGGCCAAGAGACCCAGTACTTC. The chain is built from TRBV9 and TRBJ2-5, with 8 bases identical to TRBD2. Trimming at V came to 0 bases and at J to 1 base, leaving 2 bases not matched to a gene. Germline CDR1 reads SGDLS; CDR2 reads YYNGEE. The CDR3 spans 15 residues.

This sequence joins TRBV11-2 and TRBJ2-5, with D possibly matching TRBD2 (8 bases). The germline V gene encodes CDR1 SGHAT and CDR2 FQNNGV. The CDR3 is made up of 16 amino acids. V dropped 1 base and J dropped 3 bases, with 15 bases sitting between them. This CDR3 is CASSLAGGTVEETQYF. In DNA, the CDR3 is TGTGCCAGCAGCTTAGCGGGAGGGACAGTTGAAGAGACCCAGTACTTC.